Sequencing of this T cell receptor beta chain was carried out in a study of blood T cell repertoires in COVID-19 (dated by TCRdb to 2018 to 2020). The study in broad terms: Collaborator samples came from the United States, Italy and Spain and covered acute and convalescent phases of COVID-19. The samples were drawn from the first 160 participants of the ongoing ImmuneRACE study and from 1,254 subjects provided by 6 global collaborators. The material from the prospective study consisted of cDNA or gDNA derived from T cells, B-cell-depleted T cells, or PBMCs. Deeply sampled blood TCRbeta repertoires from subjects exposed to, actively infected with, or recovered from COVID-19 were included in the dataset. Where available, HLA class I and class II types were obtained from metadata supplied by the sample provider rather than from assay-based typing. A de-identified subject ID, COVID-19 status, age in years and sex were almost always included in the sample metadata. The repertoires were made available in a free public database intended to serve as a resource for research on the immune response to SARS-CoV-2. Broader findings and caveats from the paper: The amount of clinical and demographic metadata varied by source and participant and was provided uncurated.

Each collaborating institution followed its own protocols to collect whole blood in K2EDTA tubes. For TCRbeta analysis, collaborators shipped samples as frozen whole blood, isolated PBMCs, or DNA extracted from either of those sample types. This clone occurred a few times. The specificity of this receptor is unknown. No much larger clonotype is one base removed from it; base qualities were not supplied. TCRbeta CDR3 regions were amplified from genomic DNA by means of the immunoSEQ Assay, a bias-controlled multiplex PCR. Per the source publication's procedure: Within the assay, amplification of reference gene primers was used to estimate how many nucleated cells each sample contained. To quantify the absolute abundance of each unique TCRbeta CDR3 rearrangement, sequence reads were collapsed and filtered. For each sample, productive Simpson clonality was calculated by taking the square root of Simpson's diversity index across productive rearrangements. TCRdb stores this immuneACCESS table with in-frame sequences only. Part of the clones is absent; in the studies checked, under half of the shortfall reflects unresolved V genes, and no reason is known for the rest. V and J calls and clone size are copied from that table; D and trimming were computed from the DNA. A total of roughly 290,000 clones appear in this sample, around 89% of them only once. The ten largest clones take up roughly 0.8% of the sample.

The TCR sequence derives from a man aged 25 to 45 with acute or convalescent COVID-19. Sequenced: peripheral blood.

The nucleotide sequence reads TGTGCCAGCAGTTTCTCAGGGGGAAATGAAAAACTGTTTTTT. This yields the protein CASSFSGGNEKLFF. This receptor chain uses TRBV2 and TRBJ1-4, with 7 bases in between that match TRBD1. From V the trimming removes 5 bases and from J it removes 5 bases, while the gene matches leave 5 bases of the junction unaccounted for. CDR1 and CDR2 (SNHLY, FYNNEI) derive from the germline V gene. The CDR3 contains 14 residues, cysteine and phenylalanine counted. CDR3 DNA only is kept here, 42 bases in frame from base 1.